Following are 8 T cell receptor beta chains from one sample sequenced in a study of long-term antiretroviral therapy in people with HIV. At survey level, the immunoSEQ assay was run in its v3.0 version. Profiled with immunoSEQ multiplex PCR; TCRdb holds only in-frame clones, not every one. The sample contains 30,000 to 40,000 clones, nearly 90% of which appear only once. The sequencing here drew on unsorted PBMCs, taken 1.1 years after starting antiretroviral therapy. The source of these receptors is a man between 18 and 35 years old with HIV.

The rearrangement links TRBV11-2 to TRBJ1-5; 9 bases are shared with TRBD1. This CDR3 is 13 amino acids long. Germline CDR1 and CDR2: SGHAT and FQNNGV. With V trimmed by 5 bases and J by 7 bases, 3 bases remained unmatched. The CDR3 sequence is CASSQDRGQPQHF. DNA of the CDR3: TGTGCCAGCAGCCAAGACAGGGGGCAGCCCCAGCATTTT. Filled out from reference TRBV11-2 and TRBJ1-5, the complete variable domain reads EAGVAQSPRYKIIEKRQSVAFWCNPISGHATLYWYQQILGQGPKLLIQFQNNGVVDDSQLPKDRFSAERLKGVDSTLKIQPAKLEDSAVYLCASSQDRGQPQHFGDGTRLSIL.

The chain is built from TRBV7-9 and TRBJ2-1; D unclear. Germline CDR1 SEHNR, CDR2 FQNEAQ (reference sequence). The V gene lost 1 base and the J gene lost 9 bases, with 13 bases spanning the gap. CDR3 length: 14 amino acids. Written as DNA, the CDR3 is TGTGCCAGCAGCTTAGAATACAACAGTCCTGAGCAGTTCTTC. Encoded protein: CASSLEYNSPEQFF. The complete variable domain, with remaining parts taken from reference TRBV7-9 and TRBJ2-1, reads DTGVSQNPRHKITKRGQNVTFRCDPISEHNRLYWYRQTLGQGPEFLTYFQNEAQLEKSRLLSDRFSAERPKGSFSTLEIQRTEQGDSAMYLCASSLEYNSPEQFFGPGTRLTVL.

The V call is TRBV5-1, the J call TRBJ2-3; possible D gene TRBD1, 6 bases. V dropped 3 bases and J dropped 0 bases, with 17 bases sitting between them. Germline V gene lookup returns CDR1 SGHRS and CDR2 YFSETQ. The length of the CDR3 is 17 residues. CDR3 nucleotides: TGCGCCAGCAGCTATCCTAACAGGGCGACTAGCACAGATACGCAGTATTTT. It codes for CASSYPNRATSTDTQYF.

The chain couples TRBV10-2 to TRBJ2-3; the D gene is possibly TRBD2 (5 bases). CDR1 is WSHSY, CDR2 SAAADI, per germline. V was cut by 2 bases and J by 3 bases, with 9 bases left in between. This CDR3 has 14 amino acids. This CDR3 reads CASSEEGWTDTQYF. Here the CDR3 DNA reads TGCGCCAGCAGTGAGGAGGGTTGGACAGATACGCAGTATTTT.

This rearrangement joins TRBV6-5 to TRBJ2-7; 10 bases line up with TRBD2. The CDR3 is 15 residues long. Germline lookup yields CDR1 MNHEY and CDR2 SVGAGI. The trim removed 1 base at V and 3 bases at J, leaving 3 bases unmatched. The CDR3 protein is CASSYYTSGDYEQYF. The CDR3 DNA is TGTGCCAGCAGTTACTACACTAGCGGGGACTACGAGCAGTACTTC.

This chain uses TRBV7-2 with TRBJ1-5, with D unresolved. V was shortened by 2 bases and J by 6 bases, with 8 bases between the two germline ends. Germline CDR1 reads SGHTA; CDR2 reads FQGNSA. The CDR3 loop spans 13 amino acids. CDR3 in DNA: TGTGCCAGCAGCTTAATCGGTGTTCAGCCCCAGCATTTT. This gives the protein CASSLIGVQPQHF.

The count of this clone is one. The rearrangement joins TRBV5-1 to TRBJ2-2, with D perhaps assigned TRBD1 or TRBD2 (5 bases each). The CDR3 runs 16 residues. CDR1 SGHRS and CDR2 YFSETQ come from the germline V gene. Trimming removed 3 bases at V and 0 bases at J, with 12 bases between. The CDR3 DNA follows: TGCGCCAGCAGCTGGGTCCGGGACGCGAACACCGGGGAGCTGTTTTTT. As protein: CASSWVRDANTGELFF.

The chain has TRBV27 and TRBJ2-2; 13 bases are shared with TRBD2. From germline, CDR1 is MNHEY and CDR2 SMNVEV (reference sequence). V trimming: 7 bases; J trimming: 5 bases; junction bases outside the gene matches: 13. The CDR3 is 18 residues long. The CDR3 DNA reads as TGTGCCAGCACCCAACTAGCGGGAGGGCCCTCTGGTACCGGGGAGCTGTTTTTT. Amino acid sequence: CASTQLAGGPSGTGELFF.